These T cell receptor beta chains were read from a single sample in a study of blood T cell repertoires in COVID-19. Data came from immunoSEQ multiplex PCR; TCRdb stores just in-frame clones and leaves some out. This sample has 120,000 or so clones; roughly nine tenths occur once, and the top ten carry 7.9%. The specimen sequenced was peripheral blood. All receptors come from a man between 65 and 79 years old who had recovered from COVID-19. Both conserved end residues are part of each CDR3. A D gene is named only where the DNA matches it firmly. Clone size, where shown, is once, few, many, or a class for clones that have expanded.

J: TRBJ2-5; D: TRBD2; V: TRBV3-1/TRBV3-2; size: -; CDR3: CASSQGLAGGETQYF; DNA: TGTGCCAGCAGCCAAGGACTAGCGGGAGGAGAGACCCAGTACTTC
J: TRBJ2-1; D: TRBD2; V: TRBV13; size: -; CDR3: CASSPPGLDNEQFF; DNA: TGTGCCAGCAGTCCACCGGGACTAGACAATGAGCAGTTCTTC
J: TRBJ1-2; D: TRBD1; V: TRBV5-6; size: once; CDR3: CASSLNRGFYGYTF; DNA: TGTGCCAGCAGCTTGAACAGGGGTTTCTATGGCTACACCTTC
J: TRBJ1-4; D: TRBD1; V: TRBV9; size: -; CDR3: CASSQGDRDVEKLFF; DNA: TGTGCCAGCAGTCAGGGGGACAGGGATGTTGAAAAACTGTTTTTT
J: TRBJ2-6; D: TRBD1; V: TRBV2; size: -; CDR3: CASSRDRVAGANVLTF; DNA: TGTGCCAGCAGCCGCGACAGGGTAGCTGGGGCCAACGTCCTGACTTTC
J: TRBJ2-7; D: TRBD2; V: TRBV7-8; size: -; CDR3: CASSLAAGGGEQYF; DNA: TGTGCCAGCAGCTTAGCTGCGGGAGGAGGGGAGCAGTACTTC
J: TRBJ2-7; D: -; V: TRBV4-2; size: once; CDR3: CASSQPGLQEAHEQYF; DNA: TGTGCCAGCAGCCAGCCGGGACTCCAAGAGGCCCACGAGCAGTACTTC
J: TRBJ2-3; D: TRBD1; V: TRBV7-2; size: -; CDR3: CASSLGGQADTQYF; DNA: TGTGCCAGCAGCTTAGGGGGACAGGCAGATACGCAGTATTTT
J: TRBJ1-3; D: -; V: TRBV5-5; size: -; CDR3: CASSSREISGNTIYF; DNA: TGTGCCAGCAGTTCGCGAGAGATCTCTGGAAACACCATATATTTT
J: TRBJ2-5; D: -; V: TRBV7-3; size: -; CDR3: CASSAAGGETQYF; DNA: TGTGCCAGCAGCGCCGCCGGGGGTGAGACCCAGTACTTC
J: TRBJ2-5; D: TRBD2; V: TRBV9; size: -; CDR3: CASSVGLAGEETQYF; DNA: TGTGCCAGCAGCGTAGGACTAGCGGGAGAAGAGACCCAGTACTTC
J: TRBJ2-7; D: -; V: TRBV21-1; size: -; CDR3: CASSKFVPWTGEHYEQYF; DNA: TGTGCCAGCAGCAAATTTGTTCCTTGGACAGGGGAACACTACGAGCAGTACTTC
J: TRBJ2-7; D: TRBD1; V: TRBV5-1; size: -; CDR3: CASSAGAGLGRGTYEQYF; DNA: TGCGCCAGCAGCGCTGGGGCCGGGTTGGGCAGGGGGACCTACGAGCAGTACTTC
J: TRBJ1-2; D: -; V: TRBV7-9; size: -; CDR3: CASSLRIVADYGYTF; DNA: TGTGCCAGCAGCTTAAGAATAGTGGCGGACTATGGCTACACCTTC
J: TRBJ2-3; D: -; V: TRBV11-1; size: -; CDR3: CASRKTGTDTQYF; DNA: TGTGCCAGCAGAAAGACAGGCACAGATACGCAGTATTTT
J: TRBJ1-1; D: TRBD1; V: TRBV2; size: -; CDR3: CASSDYRGVGTEAFF; DNA: TGTGCCAGCAGTGATTACAGGGGAGTAGGCACTGAAGCTTTCTTT
J: TRBJ1-6; D: TRBD1; V: TRBV27; size: -; CDR3: CASSLYSTGALGNNSPLHF; DNA: TGTGCCAGCAGTTTATATAGTACAGGGGCTTTAGGGAATAATTCACCCCTCCACTTT
J: TRBJ1-2; D: -; V: TRBV7-9; size: -; CDR3: CASSPPGGPGDGYTF; DNA: TGTGCCAGCAGCCCACCGGGGGGGCCGGGGGATGGCTACACCTTC
J: TRBJ2-7; D: -; V: TRBV7-9; size: -; CDR3: CASSLVGGGPSYEQYF; DNA: TGTGCCAGCAGCTTAGTAGGGGGGGGCCCCAGCTACGAGCAGTACTTC
J: TRBJ1-2; D: TRBD1; V: TRBV3-1/TRBV3-2; size: -; CDR3: CASSYGQGDGYTF; DNA: TGTGCCAGCAGCTATGGACAGGGCGATGGCTACACCTTC
J: TRBJ2-7; D: TRBD2; V: TRBV14; size: -; CDR3: CASSKRKRETSYEQYF; DNA: TGTGCCAGCAGCAAGAGAAAGCGGGAAACCTCCTACGAGCAGTACTTC
J: TRBJ1-2; D: TRBD1; V: TRBV28; size: -; CDR3: CASIQGARGYTF; DNA: TGTGCCAGCATACAGGGGGCGCGTGGCTACACCTTC
J: TRBJ2-3; D: TRBD2; V: TRBV30; size: -; CDR3: CAWSYRLAGGDTQYF; DNA: TGTGCCTGGAGTTATCGACTAGCGGGAGGGGATACGCAGTATTTT
J: TRBJ1-1; D: -; V: TRBV18; size: -; CDR3: CASSLNTEAFF; DNA: TGTGCCAGCTCCCTCAACACTGAAGCTTTCTTT
J: TRBJ1-2; D: TRBD1; V: TRBV15; size: -; CDR3: CATSRDRRSVYGYTF; DNA: TGTGCCACCAGCAGGGACAGGCGCAGTGTCTATGGCTACACCTTC
J: TRBJ2-6; D: -; V: TRBV4-1; size: few; CDR3: CASSPQNSGANVLTF; DNA: TGCGCCAGCAGCCCTCAGAACTCTGGGGCCAACGTCCTGACTTTC
J: TRBJ1-6; D: TRBD1; V: TRBV7-9; size: -; CDR3: CASSLGTGTGESPLHF; DNA: TGTGCCAGCAGCTTGGGGACCGGGACAGGGGAATCACCCCTCCACTTT
J: TRBJ2-7; D: TRBD1; V: TRBV18; size: -; CDR3: CASSPPKPGTGSDEQYF; DNA: TGTGCCAGCTCACCACCTAAACCCGGGACAGGGAGCGACGAGCAGTACTTC
J: TRBJ2-1; D: -; V: TRBV7-3; size: -; CDR3: CASSPNRVSYNEQFF; DNA: TGTGCCAGCAGCCCAAACCGGGTCTCTTACAATGAGCAGTTCTTC
J: TRBJ1-2; D: -; V: TRBV6-5; size: -; CDR3: CASRIPGSHYGYTF; DNA: TGTGCCAGCAGGATTCCAGGAAGTCACTATGGCTACACCTTC
J: TRBJ2-7; D: -; V: TRBV12-3/TRBV12-4; size: -; CDR3: CASSSRSEQYF; DNA: TGTGCCAGCAGCTCCAGATCCGAGCAGTACTTC
J: TRBJ2-2; D: TRBD2; V: TRBV18; size: -; CDR3: CASSLSAAGGGTGELFF; DNA: TGTGCCAGCTCACTCAGTGCAGCGGGAGGAGGAACCGGGGAGCTGTTTTTT
J: TRBJ1-1; D: -; V: TRBV19; size: -; CDR3: CASSLQVRTEAFF; DNA: TGTGCCAGTAGTCTTCAGGTTAGGACTGAAGCTTTCTTT
J: TRBJ1-5; D: -; V: TRBV19; size: -; CDR3: CARRLGGGLGNQPQHF; DNA: TGTGCCCGTCGCCTCGGGGGGGGGTTGGGCAATCAGCCCCAGCATTTT
J: TRBJ2-7; D: TRBD1; V: TRBV10-3; size: -; CDR3: CAISERGQPSYEQYF; DNA: TGTGCCATCAGTGAGAGGGGGCAGCCCTCCTACGAGCAGTACTTC
J: TRBJ2-7; D: TRBD1; V: TRBV6-5; size: -; CDR3: CASSSPGQGKQYF; DNA: TGTGCCAGCAGTAGCCCCGGACAGGGGAAGCAGTACTTC
J: TRBJ2-5; D: -; V: TRBV2; size: -; CDR3: CASSDAAGGETQYF; DNA: TGTGCCAGCAGTGACGCAGCGGGCGGGGAGACCCAGTACTTC
J: TRBJ2-1; D: -; V: TRBV10-3; size: -; CDR3: CATSGTYNEQFF; DNA: TGTGCCACCTCCGGGACCTACAATGAGCAGTTCTTC